These 27 T cell receptor beta chains were sequenced from one sample in a study of CD8+ T cells in alopecia areata. Cells that came from pooled cutaneous lymph nodes were sorted using CD4, CD8alpha, NKG2D, NKG2ACE and other markers. Extracted RNA was reverse transcribed, and the resulting cDNA served as sequencing template. Profiled with immunoSEQ multiplex PCR; TCRdb holds only in-frame clones, not every one. The sample has 250,000 or so clones, none seen only once. Sequenced: CD4+ T cells sorted from a lymph node. These receptors all stem from a C3H/HeJ mouse with alopecia areata. MHC haplotype of the strain: H2-k.

The sample holds a few counts of this clone. Mouse names are used for the genes. Read sequence stops 3 residues before the CDR3 end, and the germline J gene provides the missing end. This chain links TRBV13-1 with TRBJ1-6; TRBD1 matches 7 bases. TRBJ1-6 is labeled an ORF, and its function is uncertain. Germline CDR1 reads NSHNY; CDR2 reads SYGAGN. The V segment lost 3 bases and the J segment 4 bases; nucleotides outside the gene matches: 4. The CDR3 is 15 amino acids. This CDR3 is CASSATGQYNSPLYF. The sequenced part of the CDR3 DNA is TGTGCCAGCAGTGCCACGGGACAGTATAATTCGCCC.

Remarks on this clone: Gene names follow the mouse nomenclature. The DNA ends 4 residues before the CDR3 does, and the rest of the CDR3 is filled in from the germline J gene. This sample also contains other DNA sequences that code for the same CDR3. The rearrangement joins TRBV13-1 to TRBJ2-5; no reliable D call. CDR3 length: 13 residues. CDR1 and CDR2 (germline): NSHNY, SYGAGN. The sequenced part of the CDR3 DNA is TGTGCCAGCAGTGATGTTACAAAAGAC. Its protein is CASSDVTKD. The full CDR3 protein is CASSDVTKDTQYF.

This clone has more than one count but fewer than ten. Any gene name here is a mouse gene name. The read halts 4 residues ahead of the CDR3 end, with the missing end drawn from the germline J gene. V is TRBV5 and J is TRBJ2-7; the match to TRBD2 covers 7 bases. Trimming cost V 1 base and J 3 bases; bases outside gene matches: 3. The germline gives CDR1 LGHNA, CDR2 YNLKQL (reference sequence). The CDR3 loop spans 14 amino acids. CDR3 DNA (partial): TGTGCCAGCAGCCAAGGAGTGGGGGGCTAT. Encoded protein: CASSQGVGGY. The complete CDR3 protein is CASSQGVGGYEQYF.

This clone showed up just a few times. Mouse gene names apply. The CDR3 goes on 4 residues after the read ends, and that part is filled in from the germline J gene. V is TRBV13-1 and J is TRBJ2-3; the D gene is possibly TRBD1 (6 bases). The CDR3 consists of 13 residues. V was shortened by 5 bases and J by 3 bases, with 10 bases between the two germline ends. CDR1 is NSHNY and CDR2 is SYGAGN in the germline V gene. The CDR3 DNA, read in part, is TGTGCCAGCAGGGCGGGACAAGCAGAA. This codes for CASRAGQAE. The whole CDR3 protein is CASRAGQAETLYF.

A remark on this clone: Mouse germline and gene names are used. The read ends 4 residues shy of where the CDR3 ends; the end is completed using the germline J gene. This rearrangement joins TRBV19 to TRBJ2-2, with 9 bases lining up with TRBD1. The ends lost 3 bases at V and 4 bases at J; junction bases unmatched: 1. The CDR3 is made up of 14 amino acids. The germline CDR1 and CDR2 sequences are FNHDT and SITEND (reference sequence). The CDR3 loop reads CASSKTGGTGQLYF. The part of the CDR3 DNA that was read is TGTGCCAGCAGTAAGACAGGGGGCACCGGG.

A word on this clone: Genes and germline are mouse. Coverage ceases 4 residues before the CDR3 finishes, and the germline J gene fills in the end. The V call is TRBV13-1, the J call TRBJ1-2, with a possible D match to TRBD1 (6 bases). The V gene's germline CDR1 is NSHNY and CDR2 SYGAGN. The V and J ends lost 2 bases and 2 bases respectively, with 10 bases between them. The CDR3 is made up of 14 amino acids. CDR3 DNA, as far as it was read: TGTGCCAGCAGTGACGGGGGGCGCAACTCC. This encodes CASSDGGRNS. The full CDR3 is CASSDGGRNSDYTF.

This clone was found a few times. Gene and germline names: mouse. With the read ending 4 residues before the CDR3 end, the germline J gene is used to fill in that end. The rearrangement uses TRBV13-3 and TRBJ1-1, with D perhaps TRBD1 (6 bases). The CDR3 contains 13 residues. Germline V gives CDR1 NNHDY, CDR2 SYVADS. The sequenced CDR3 bases are TGTGCCAGCAGTGATGTGGGGGGCGCA. This translates into CASSDVGGA. The complete CDR3 reads CASSDVGGAEVFF.

On this clone: Mouse germline and gene names are used. The read terminates 4 residues before the CDR3 end, so the remaining end is supplied by the germline J gene. This chain links TRBV5 with TRBJ2-7, with TRBD1 as a possible D gene (6 bases). The CDR3 has 14 amino acids. V lost 4 bases to trimming and J lost 0 bases, with 10 bases between them. Looked up from germline, CDR1 is LGHNA and CDR2 is YNLKQL (reference sequence). The CDR3 sequence: CASSPRQDSYEQYF. The part of the CDR3 DNA that was read is TGTGCCAGCAGCCCCCGACAGGACTCCTAT.

This clone was counted many times. These gene names are mouse names. The read gets to within 4 residues of the CDR3 end, and the germline J gene fills in the rest. At the DNA level, this CDR3 is encoded by other sequences in the same sample as well. V gene TRBV17 combines with J gene TRBJ2-2, with no clear D. Germline CDR1 MNHDT, CDR2 YYDKIL. Trimming took 0 bases from V and 0 from J, leaving 5 bases between them. The CDR3 runs to 15 residues. The CDR3 bases that were read are TGTGCTAGCAGTAGAGATCGTGCAAACACCGGG. Residues: CASSRDRANTG. The whole CDR3 sequence reads CASSRDRANTGQLYF. The full variable domain, in which reference TRBV17 and TRBJ2-2 provide the parts outside the CDR3, is DTTVKQNPRYKLARVGKPVNLICSQTMNHDTMYWYQKKPNQAPKLLLFYYDKILNREADTFEKFQSSRPNNSFCSLYIGSAGLEYSAMYLCASSRDRANTGQLYFGEGSKLTVL.

A note on this clone: Gene labels here are mouse ones. The DNA ends 4 residues before the CDR3 does, and the rest of the CDR3 is filled in from the germline J gene. The chain couples TRBV5 to TRBJ2-2; possibly TRBD2 for D (5 bases). V shed 4 bases and J shed 1 base, with 7 bases lying between them. CDR3 size: 14 residues. The germline CDR1 and CDR2 sequences are LGHNA and YNLKQL (reference sequence). CDR3 DNA (partial): TGTGCCAGCAGCCCTGGGAAAAACACCGGG. Translating it yields CASSPGKNTG. In full, the CDR3 reads CASSPGKNTGQLYF.

This clone was observed a few times. Gene names denote mouse genes. The read is 4 residues too short to cover the CDR3 end, so that end is filled in from the germline J gene. Other nucleotide sequences from this sample produce the same CDR3. V and J are TRBV5 and TRBJ2-5; D is unresolved. CDR3 length: 14 residues. V lost 0 bases and J 2 bases, leaving 6 bases between the germline ends. Germline V gene sequence: CDR1 LGHNA, CDR2 YNLKQL (reference sequence). CDR3: CASSQDASQDTQYF. Incomplete CDR3 DNA: TGTGCCAGCAGCCAAGATGCCAGCCAAGAC.

This clone was counted only a few times. Mouse gene names and germline throughout. The read ends 4 residues before the CDR3 terminus; that terminus is restored from the germline J gene. At the DNA level, this CDR3 is encoded by other sequences in the same sample as well. The V and J genes are TRBV5 and TRBJ2-3, with D possibly being TRBD2 (5 bases). Trimming stripped 1 base from V and 3 bases from J, with 5 bases between. Germline lookup yields CDR1 LGHNA and CDR2 YNLKQL (reference sequence). The CDR3 is made up of 13 amino acids. The sequenced CDR3 bases are TGTGCCAGCAGCCAAGCTGGGGCAGAA. Protein product: CASSQAGAE. The whole CDR3 reads CASSQAGAETLYF.

This clone was picked up many times. Germline and genes here are mouse. The CDR3 is cut off 4 residues early in the read; its end comes from the germline J gene. The chain carries TRBV1 and TRBJ2-2, with 7 bases lining up with TRBD2. Germline CDR1 reads NSQYPW; CDR2 reads LRSPGD (reference sequence). Unmatched junction bases numbered 1, after V lost 0 bases and J lost 3 bases. The CDR3 contains 15 residues. The CDR3 reads CTCSADGGYTGQLYF. The sequenced part of the CDR3 DNA is TGCACCTGCAGTGCAGATGGGGGGTACACCGGG.

This clone was picked up a small number of times. Gene names refer to mouse genes. The DNA ends 4 residues before the CDR3 does, and the rest of the CDR3 is filled in from the germline J gene. Other DNA sequences within the sample encode an identical CDR3. The chain joins TRBV19 to TRBJ2-3; possible D gene TRBD1, 6 bases. Germline CDR1 and CDR2: FNHDT and SITEND (reference sequence). Trimming stripped 4 bases from V and 0 bases from J, with 12 bases between. CDR3 length: 15 residues. CDR3 in amino acids: CASSPSGTSAETLYF. The covered CDR3 bases are TGTGCCAGCAGTCCCTCCGGGACAAGTGCAGAA.

Turning to this clone: Genes and germline come from the mouse. Read data end 4 residues before the CDR3 end; the end is taken from the germline J gene. Other DNA sequences in the same sample also yield this CDR3. The chain combines TRBV1 with TRBJ2-1, with D tentatively TRBD2 (6 bases). The CDR3 extends over 14 amino acids. Trimming removed 0 bases from V and 6 bases from J, with 9 bases in between. Germline loops: CDR1 NSQYPW, CDR2 LRSPGD (reference sequence). The part of the CDR3 DNA that was read is TGCACCTGCAGTGCAGAGACTGGTGGTGCT. Its translation: CTCSAETGGA. The entire CDR3 sequence reads CTCSAETGGAEQFF. The variable domain in full, with the rest retrieved from reference TRBV1 and TRBJ2-1, is VTLLEQNPRWRLVPRGQAVNLRCILKNSQYPWMSWYQQDLQKQLQWLFTLRSPGDKEVKSLPGADYLATRVTDTELRLQVANMSQGRTLYCTCSAETGGAEQFFGPGTRLTVL.

This clone has just a few counts. Genes and germline are mouse. The read finishes 4 residues shy of the CDR3 end, and the germline J gene is used to complete it. The chain carries TRBV19 and TRBJ2-2; 9 nucleotides line up with TRBD1. Germline values: CDR1 FNHDT, CDR2 SITEND (reference sequence). The V segment lost 5 bases and the J segment 4 bases; nucleotides outside the gene matches: 3. The CDR3 is made up of 14 amino acids. The CDR3 protein is CASSDRGGTGQLYF. The CDR3 DNA, read in part, is TGTGCCAGCAGCGACAGGGGGGGCACCGGG.

This clone came up a few times. Genes and germline are mouse. The read ends 3 residues early relative to the CDR3; the germline J gene fills the gap. The chain recombines TRBV1 with TRBJ1-6, with D possibly being TRBD1 (6 bases). TRBJ1-6 belongs to the ORF category, with a function that is uncertain. There are 15 residues in the CDR3. Trimming cost V 6 bases and J 0 bases, with 9 bases left between them. CDR1 is NSQYPW and CDR2 is LRSPGD in the germline V gene (reference sequence). The CDR3 region is CTCRDRDSYNSPLYF. The CDR3 DNA, read in part, is TGCACCTGCAGGGACAGAGATTCCTATAATTCGCCC.

Concerning this clone: The genes and germline here are from mouse. The read comes to an end 3 residues before the CDR3 does, leaving the germline J gene to fill in the end. The rearrangement joins TRBV31 to TRBJ1-6; possible D gene TRBD1, 6 bases. TRBJ1-6 is filed as an ORF, its function uncertain. The CDR3 is 18 amino acids. The V end lost 4 bases, the J end lost 0 bases, and 19 bases lay between the germline ends. Germline V gene sequence: CDR1 GKSSPN, CDR2 SITVG. Partial CDR3 DNA: TGTGCCTGGAACTCTCCGTCGGACAGCTCTTCCTATAATTCGCCC. Protein sequence: CAWNSPSDSSSYNSP. The full CDR3 protein reads CAWNSPSDSSSYNSPLYF.

With regard to this clone: Gene names are mouse gene names. The chain's CDR3 is CASSQPLWGGPTGQLYF. The sequenced CDR3 bases are TGTGCCAGCAGCCAACCCCTCTGGGGGGGCCCCACCGGG. This chain joins TRBV5 and TRBJ2-2, with 10 bases that match TRBD2. The read ends 4 residues shy of where the CDR3 ends; the end is completed using the germline J gene. Germline V gives CDR1 LGHNA, CDR2 YNLKQL (reference sequence). The CDR3 has 17 amino acids. V shed 2 bases and J 4 bases; nucleotides not matched to a gene: 7.

Details on this clone: Gene names are mouse gene names. CDR3 DNA (partial): TGTGCCAGGGACATTGCAAACTCC. Translation gives CARDIANS. The full-length CDR3 reads as CARDIANSDYTF. V gene TRBV19 combines with J gene TRBJ1-2; the D gene is possibly TRBD1 (5 bases). Sequencing ends 4 residues short of the CDR3 end; the germline J gene provides the rest. The CDR3 has 12 amino acids. Germline CDR1 and CDR2: FNHDT and SITEND (reference sequence). V was cut by 8 bases and J by 0 bases, with 8 bases left in between.

The table lists this clone with a few counts. The genes are named according to mouse. The read falls 4 residues short of the CDR3 end, and the missing part is taken from the germline J gene. The V and J genes are TRBV13-1 and TRBJ1-1; 8 bases match TRBD1. The CDR3 is 13 amino acids. In germline, CDR1 is NSHNY, CDR2 SYGAGN. Germline trimming cut 6 bases from V and 4 bases from J; bases unmatched to any gene: 5. CDR3 amino acids: CASKTGDGTEVFF. The CDR3 DNA, read in part, is TGTGCCAGCAAGACAGGGGATGGCACA.

This clone occurred a few times. The gene names here belong to mouse. The CDR3 end lies 4 residues beyond the end of the read and is filled in from the germline J gene. This chain connects TRBV1 to TRBJ2-3, with TRBD1 as a possible D gene (5 bases). The length of the CDR3 is 16 residues. Looked up from germline, CDR1 is NSQYPW and CDR2 is LRSPGD (reference sequence). Trimming took 0 bases from V and 0 from J, leaving 10 bases between them. The CDR3 bases that were read are TGCACCTGCAGTGCAGATCATGGACATAGTGCAGAA. Translated, it gives CTCSADHGHSAE. The CDR3 in full is CTCSADHGHSAETLYF.

Notes on this clone: Genes and germline are mouse. The DNA ends 4 residues before the CDR3 does, and the rest of the CDR3 is filled in from the germline J gene. The sample contains more than one DNA sequence encoding this CDR3. The gene calls are TRBV1 and TRBJ2-3; weak D call: TRBD1 (6 bases). This CDR3 is built from 15 residues. The V gene's germline CDR1 is NSQYPW and CDR2 LRSPGD (reference sequence). V was pared by 3 bases and J by 0 bases, with 10 bases between. The CDR3 loop reads CTCSASGASAETLYF. The CDR3 DNA, read in part, is TGCACCTGCAGTGCGTCAGGGGCCAGTGCAGAA.

Remarks on this clone: Mouse germline and gene names are used. The CDR3 end lies 4 residues beyond the end of the read and is filled in from the germline J gene. The same CDR3 can be traced to other DNA sequences in this sample. The genes are TRBV17 and TRBJ2-2; 11 bases agree with TRBD2. This CDR3 has 15 amino acids. Germline trimming cut 1 base from V and 5 bases from J; bases unmatched to any gene: 0. Germline V gene lookup returns CDR1 MNHDT and CDR2 YYDKIL. The CDR3 is CASSRGLGGTGQLYF. The DNA read from the CDR3 is TGTGCTAGCAGTAGAGGACTGGGGGGGACCGGG.

Comments on this clone: Gene names are mouse gene names. The CDR3 end falls 4 residues outside the read, so it is completed with the germline J gene. The chain carries TRBV13-1 and TRBJ2-5; TRBD2 agrees at 9 bases. CDR3 length: 14 residues. In germline, CDR1 is NSHNY, CDR2 SYGAGN. Partial CDR3 DNA: TGTGCCAGCAGCCTTGGGGGGGCGAAGGAC. It codes for CASSLGGAKD. The complete CDR3 protein is CASSLGGAKDTQYF.

A word on this clone: Gene names and germline match the mouse. The read finishes 4 residues shy of the CDR3 end, and the germline J gene is used to complete it. Other DNA sequences in this sample translate to the same CDR3. J is TRBJ2-2 and V is TRBV13-1, with 11 bases that match TRBD2. V lost 2 bases to trimming and J lost 0 bases; unmatched junction nucleotides: 0. CDR1 is NSHNY, CDR2 SYGAGN, per germline. This CDR3 is 16 amino acids long. CDR3 in amino acids: CASSETGGANTGQLYF. The sequenced CDR3 bases are TGTGCCAGCAGTGAGACTGGGGGGGCAAACACCGGG.

Remarks on this clone: A single base separates this from a much larger clone, so it may be a read error. Mouse gene names and germline throughout. The CDR3 is cut off 4 residues early in the read; its end comes from the germline J gene. Other nucleotide sequences in the sample specify the same CDR3. This chain uses TRBV5 with TRBJ1-2, with no clear D. The germline V gene encodes CDR1 LGHNA and CDR2 YNLKQL (reference sequence). V was trimmed by 6 bases and J by 0 bases, leaving 8 bases between them. The CDR3 runs to 13 residues. CDR3 residues: CASSLTANSDYTF. The sequenced part of the CDR3 DNA is TGTGCCAGCAGTCTTACAGCAAACTCC.